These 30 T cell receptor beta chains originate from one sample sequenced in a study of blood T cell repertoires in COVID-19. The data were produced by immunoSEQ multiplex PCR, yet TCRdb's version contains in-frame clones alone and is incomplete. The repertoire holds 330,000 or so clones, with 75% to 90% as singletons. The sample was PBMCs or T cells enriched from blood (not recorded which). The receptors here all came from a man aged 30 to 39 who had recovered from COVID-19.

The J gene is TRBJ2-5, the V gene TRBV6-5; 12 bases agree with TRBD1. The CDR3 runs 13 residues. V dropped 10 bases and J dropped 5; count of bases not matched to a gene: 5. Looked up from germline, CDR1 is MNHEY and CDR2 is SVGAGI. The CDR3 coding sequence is TGTGCCACTGGGACAGGGGGCCGGGAGACCCAGTACTTC. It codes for CATGTGGRETQYF.

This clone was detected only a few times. For the CDR3, the DNA is TGTGCCAGTAGTATTGGGTGGAGACAGCCCCAGCATTTT. This codes for CASSIGWRQPQHF. The chain links TRBV19 to TRBJ1-5; D remains unclear. Germline CDR1 LNHDA, CDR2 SQIVND (reference sequence). Trimming cost V 3 bases and J 7 bases, with 10 bases left between them. The CDR3 contains 13 residues.

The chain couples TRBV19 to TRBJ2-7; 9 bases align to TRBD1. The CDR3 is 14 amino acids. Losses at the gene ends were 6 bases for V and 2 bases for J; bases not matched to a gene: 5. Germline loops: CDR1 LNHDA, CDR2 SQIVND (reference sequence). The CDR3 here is CASRGGQGTYEQYF. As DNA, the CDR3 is TGTGCCAGTAGGGGGGGACAGGGAACCTACGAGCAGTACTTC.

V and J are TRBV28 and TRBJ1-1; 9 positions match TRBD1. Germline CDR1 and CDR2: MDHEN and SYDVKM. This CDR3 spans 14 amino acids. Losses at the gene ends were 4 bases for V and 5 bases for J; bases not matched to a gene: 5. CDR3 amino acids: CASSSQGARTEAFF. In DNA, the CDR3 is TGTGCCAGCAGTTCACAGGGGGCGCGAACTGAAGCTTTCTTT.

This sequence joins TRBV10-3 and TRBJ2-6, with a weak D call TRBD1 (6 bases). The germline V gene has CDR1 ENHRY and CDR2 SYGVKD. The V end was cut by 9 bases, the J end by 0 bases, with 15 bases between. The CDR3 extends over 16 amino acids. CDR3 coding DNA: TGTGCCATTTCCTTCAGGGGACCCTCTGGGGCCAACGTCCTGACTTTC. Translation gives CAISFRGPSGANVLTF.

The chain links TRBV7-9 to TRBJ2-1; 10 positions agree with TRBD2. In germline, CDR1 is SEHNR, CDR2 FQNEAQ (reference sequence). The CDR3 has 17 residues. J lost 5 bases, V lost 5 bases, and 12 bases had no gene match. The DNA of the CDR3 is TGTGCCAGCAGCCCAAAACCCGGACTAGCGGAGCACAATGAGCAGTTCTTC. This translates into CASSPKPGLAEHNEQFF.

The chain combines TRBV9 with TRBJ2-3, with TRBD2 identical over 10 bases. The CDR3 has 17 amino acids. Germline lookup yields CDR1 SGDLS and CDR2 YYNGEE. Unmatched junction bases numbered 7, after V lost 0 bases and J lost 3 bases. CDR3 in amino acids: CASSVVSGGAGTDTQYF. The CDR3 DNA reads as TGTGCCAGCAGCGTAGTAAGCGGGGGGGCCGGAACAGATACGCAGTATTTT. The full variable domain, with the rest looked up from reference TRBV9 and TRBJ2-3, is DSGVTQTPKHLITATGQRVTLRCSPRSGDLSVYWYQQSLDQGLQFLIQYYNGEERAKGNILERFSAQQFPDLHSELNLSSLELGDSALYFCASSVVSGGAGTDTQYFGPGTRLTVL.

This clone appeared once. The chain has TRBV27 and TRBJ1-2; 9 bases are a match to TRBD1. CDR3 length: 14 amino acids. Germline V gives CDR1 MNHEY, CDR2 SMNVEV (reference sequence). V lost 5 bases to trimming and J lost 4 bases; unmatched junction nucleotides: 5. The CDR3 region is CASSRRDRVYGYTF. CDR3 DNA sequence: TGTGCCAGCAGTCGCCGGGACAGGGTCTATGGCTACACCTTC.

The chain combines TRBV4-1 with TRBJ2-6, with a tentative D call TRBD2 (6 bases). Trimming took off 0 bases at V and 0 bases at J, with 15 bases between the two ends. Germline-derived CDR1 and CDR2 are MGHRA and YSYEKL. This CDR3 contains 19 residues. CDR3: CASSQDATVRGSGANVLTF. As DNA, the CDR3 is TGCGCCAGCAGCCAAGATGCAACCGTGCGGGGCTCTGGGGCCAACGTCCTGACTTTC.

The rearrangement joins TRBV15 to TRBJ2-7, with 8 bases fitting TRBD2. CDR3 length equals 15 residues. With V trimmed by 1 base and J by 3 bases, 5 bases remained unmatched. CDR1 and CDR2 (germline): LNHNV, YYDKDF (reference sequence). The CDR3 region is CATSRGGGGFYEQYF. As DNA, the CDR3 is TGTGCCACCAGCAGAGGGGGCGGGGGGTTCTACGAGCAGTACTTC. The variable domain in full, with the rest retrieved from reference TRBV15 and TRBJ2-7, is DAMVIQNPRYQVTQFGKPVTLSCSQTLNHNVMYWYQQKSSQAPKLLFHYYDKDFNNEADTPDNFQSRRPNTSFCFLDIRSPGLGDTAMYLCATSRGGGGFYEQYFGPGTRLTVT.

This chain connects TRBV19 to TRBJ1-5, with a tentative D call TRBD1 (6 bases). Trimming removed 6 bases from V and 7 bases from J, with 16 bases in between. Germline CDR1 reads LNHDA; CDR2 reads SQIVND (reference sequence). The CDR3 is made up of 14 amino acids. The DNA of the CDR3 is TGTGCCAGTAGCCATAACCAGGGGAAACAGCCCCAGCATTTT. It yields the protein CASSHNQGKQPQHF.

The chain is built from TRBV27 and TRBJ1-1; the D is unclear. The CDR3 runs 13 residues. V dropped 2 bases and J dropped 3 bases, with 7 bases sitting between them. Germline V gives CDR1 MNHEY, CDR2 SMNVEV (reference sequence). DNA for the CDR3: TGTGCCAGCAGTTTAAACAGAGACACTGAAGCTTTCTTT. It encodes CASSLNRDTEAFF.

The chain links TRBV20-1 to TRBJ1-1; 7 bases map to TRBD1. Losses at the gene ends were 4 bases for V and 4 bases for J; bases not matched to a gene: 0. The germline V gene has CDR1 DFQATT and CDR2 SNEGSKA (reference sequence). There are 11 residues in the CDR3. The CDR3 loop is CSATGGTEAFF. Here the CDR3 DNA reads TGCAGTGCTACAGGGGGCACTGAAGCTTTCTTT.

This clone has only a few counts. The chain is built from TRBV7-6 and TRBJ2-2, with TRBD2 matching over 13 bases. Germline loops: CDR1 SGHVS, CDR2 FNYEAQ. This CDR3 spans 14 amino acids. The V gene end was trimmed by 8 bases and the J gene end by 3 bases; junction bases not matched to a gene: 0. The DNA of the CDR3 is TGTGCCAGCGGACTAGCGGGGGACACCGGGGAGCTGTTTTTT. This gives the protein CASGLAGDTGELFF.

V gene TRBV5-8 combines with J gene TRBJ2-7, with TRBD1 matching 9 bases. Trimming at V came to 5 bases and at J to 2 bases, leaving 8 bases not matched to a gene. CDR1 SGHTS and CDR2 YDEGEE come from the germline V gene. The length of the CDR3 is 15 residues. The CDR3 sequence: CASSITGGFPYEQYF. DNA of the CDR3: TGTGCCAGCAGTATAACAGGGGGCTTCCCCTACGAGCAGTACTTC.

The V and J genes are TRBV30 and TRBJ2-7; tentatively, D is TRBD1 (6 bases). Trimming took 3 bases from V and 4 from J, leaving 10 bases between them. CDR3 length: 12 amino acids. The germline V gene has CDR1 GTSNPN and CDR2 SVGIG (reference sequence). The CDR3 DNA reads TGTGCCTGGAGGAAACAGGGTTACGAGCAGTACTTC. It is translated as CAWRKQGYEQYF.

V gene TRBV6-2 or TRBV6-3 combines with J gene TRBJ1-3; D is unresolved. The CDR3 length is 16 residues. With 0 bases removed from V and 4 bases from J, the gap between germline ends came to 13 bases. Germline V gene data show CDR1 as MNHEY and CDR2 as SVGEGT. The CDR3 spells CASSYSGFGSGNTIYF. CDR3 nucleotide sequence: TGTGCCAGCAGTTACTCCGGCTTCGGGAGCGGAAACACCATATATTTT.

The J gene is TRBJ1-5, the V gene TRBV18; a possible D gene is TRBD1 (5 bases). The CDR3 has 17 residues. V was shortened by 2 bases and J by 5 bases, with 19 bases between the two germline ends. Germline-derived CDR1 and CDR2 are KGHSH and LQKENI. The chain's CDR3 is CASSPGRVNPRDQPQHF. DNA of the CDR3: TGTGCCAGCTCACCAGGCAGGGTTAATCCCCGAGATCAGCCCCAGCATTTT.

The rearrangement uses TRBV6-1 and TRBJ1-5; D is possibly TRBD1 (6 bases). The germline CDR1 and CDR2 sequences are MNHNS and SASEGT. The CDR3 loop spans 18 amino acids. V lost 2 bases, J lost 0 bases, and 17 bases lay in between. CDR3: CASSERGGEVYSNQPQHF. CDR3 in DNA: TGTGCCAGCAGTGAACGGGGGGGCGAGGTGTATAGCAATCAGCCCCAGCATTTT.

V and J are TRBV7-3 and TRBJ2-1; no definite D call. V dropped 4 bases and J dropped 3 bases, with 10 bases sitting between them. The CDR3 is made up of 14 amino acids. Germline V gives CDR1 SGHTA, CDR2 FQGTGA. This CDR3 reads CASSSSGSYNEQFF. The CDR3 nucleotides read TGTGCCAGCAGCTCTTCGGGTAGCTACAATGAGCAGTTCTTC.

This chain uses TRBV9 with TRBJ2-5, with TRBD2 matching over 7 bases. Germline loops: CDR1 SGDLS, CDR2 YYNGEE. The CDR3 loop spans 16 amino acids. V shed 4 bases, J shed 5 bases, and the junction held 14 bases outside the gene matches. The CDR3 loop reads CASSPTGLAVKETQYF. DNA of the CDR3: TGTGCCAGCAGCCCCACGGGTCTAGCGGTGAAGGAGACCCAGTACTTC. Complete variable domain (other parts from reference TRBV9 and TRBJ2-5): DSGVTQTPKHLITATGQRVTLRCSPRSGDLSVYWYQQSLDQGLQFLIQYYNGEERAKGNILERFSAQQFPDLHSELNLSSLELGDSALYFCASSPTGLAVKETQYFGPGTRLLVL.

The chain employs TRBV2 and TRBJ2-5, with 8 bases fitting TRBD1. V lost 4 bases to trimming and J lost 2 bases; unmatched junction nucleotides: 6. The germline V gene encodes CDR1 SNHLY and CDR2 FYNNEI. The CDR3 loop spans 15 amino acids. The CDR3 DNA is TGTGCCAGCAGTGTGAGGACAGGGCGTCAAGAGACCCAGTACTTC. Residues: CASSVRTGRQETQYF.

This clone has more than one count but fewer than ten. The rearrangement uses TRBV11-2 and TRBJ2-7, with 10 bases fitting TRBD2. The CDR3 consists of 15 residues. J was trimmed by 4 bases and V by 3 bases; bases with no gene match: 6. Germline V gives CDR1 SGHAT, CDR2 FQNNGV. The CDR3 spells CASSLTSGGDYEQYF. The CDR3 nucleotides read TGTGCCAGCAGCTTGACGAGCGGGGGGGATTACGAGCAGTACTTC.

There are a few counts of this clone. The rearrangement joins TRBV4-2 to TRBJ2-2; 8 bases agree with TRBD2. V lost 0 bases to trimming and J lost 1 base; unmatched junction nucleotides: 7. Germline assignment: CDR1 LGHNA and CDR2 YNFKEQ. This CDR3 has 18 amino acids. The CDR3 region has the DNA TGTGCCAGCAGCCAAGATCCGGGGGGGTTACAGAACACCGGGGAGCTGTTTTTT. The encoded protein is CASSQDPGGLQNTGELFF.

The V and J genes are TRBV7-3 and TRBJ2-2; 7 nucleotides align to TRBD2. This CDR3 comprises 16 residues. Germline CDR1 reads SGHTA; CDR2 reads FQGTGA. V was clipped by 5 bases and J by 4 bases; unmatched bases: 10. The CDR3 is CASSPLGGRSTGELFF. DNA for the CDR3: TGTGCCAGCAGCCCCCTGGGGGGGAGGTCCACCGGGGAGCTGTTTTTT.

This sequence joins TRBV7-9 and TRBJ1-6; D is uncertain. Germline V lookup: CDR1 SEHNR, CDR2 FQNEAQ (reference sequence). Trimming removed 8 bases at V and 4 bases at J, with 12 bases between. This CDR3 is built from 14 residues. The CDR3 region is CASSTAGYNSPLHF. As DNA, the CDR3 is TGTGCCAGCTCAACTGCGGGGTATAATTCACCCCTCCACTTT.

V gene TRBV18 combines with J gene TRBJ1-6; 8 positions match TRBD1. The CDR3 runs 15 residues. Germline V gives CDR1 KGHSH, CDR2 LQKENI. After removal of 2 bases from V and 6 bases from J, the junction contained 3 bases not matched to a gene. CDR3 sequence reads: CASSPSGGSNSPLHF. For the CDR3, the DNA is TGTGCCAGCTCACCATCAGGGGGCAGTAATTCACCCCTCCACTTT.

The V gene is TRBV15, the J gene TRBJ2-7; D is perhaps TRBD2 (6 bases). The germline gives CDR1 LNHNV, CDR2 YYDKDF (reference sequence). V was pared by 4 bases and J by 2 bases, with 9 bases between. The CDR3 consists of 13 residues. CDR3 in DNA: TGTGCCACCAGCACAGGGACTCCCTACGAGCAGTACTTC. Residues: CATSTGTPYEQYF. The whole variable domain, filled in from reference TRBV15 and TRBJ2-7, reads DAMVIQNPRYQVTQFGKPVTLSCSQTLNHNVMYWYQQKSSQAPKLLFHYYDKDFNNEADTPDNFQSRRPNTSFCFLDIRSPGLGDTAMYLCATSTGTPYEQYFGPGTRLTVT.

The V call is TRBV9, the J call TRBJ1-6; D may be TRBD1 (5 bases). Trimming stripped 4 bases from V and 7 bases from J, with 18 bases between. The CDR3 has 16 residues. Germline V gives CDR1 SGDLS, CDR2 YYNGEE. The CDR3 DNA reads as TGTGCCAGCAGCCCCCCCGGGGGGGGATCAAATTCACCCCTCCACTTT. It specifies CASSPPGGGSNSPLHF. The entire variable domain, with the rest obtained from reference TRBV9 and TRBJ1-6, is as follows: DSGVTQTPKHLITATGQRVTLRCSPRSGDLSVYWYQQSLDQGLQFLIQYYNGEERAKGNILERFSAQQFPDLHSELNLSSLELGDSALYFCASSPPGGGSNSPLHFGNGTRLTVT.

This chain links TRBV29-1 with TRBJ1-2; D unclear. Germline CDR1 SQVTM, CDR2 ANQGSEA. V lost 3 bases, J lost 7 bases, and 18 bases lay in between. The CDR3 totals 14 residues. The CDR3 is CSVESAVLPGGYTF. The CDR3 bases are TGCAGCGTTGAGTCGGCAGTCCTCCCGGGTGGCTACACCTTC.